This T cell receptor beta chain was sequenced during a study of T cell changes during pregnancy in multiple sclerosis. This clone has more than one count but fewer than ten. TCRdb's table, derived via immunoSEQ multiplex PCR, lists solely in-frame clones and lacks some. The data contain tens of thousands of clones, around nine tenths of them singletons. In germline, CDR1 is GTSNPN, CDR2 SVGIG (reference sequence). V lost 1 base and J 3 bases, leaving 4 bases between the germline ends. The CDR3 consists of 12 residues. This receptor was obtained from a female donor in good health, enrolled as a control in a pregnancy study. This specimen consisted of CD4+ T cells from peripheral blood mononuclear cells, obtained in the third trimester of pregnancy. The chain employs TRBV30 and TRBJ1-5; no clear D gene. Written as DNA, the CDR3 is TGTGCCTGGAGTGGCGCCAATCAGCCCCAGCATTTT. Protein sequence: CAWSGANQPQHF.